This is a list of T cell receptor beta chains from one sample in a study of T cells in placental villitis. TCRdb's copy holds only in-frame clones and misses some; the assay was immunoSEQ multiplex PCR. The profile shows 3,000 to 4,000 clones, about 77% of them singletons. The sequenced material came from placental tissue containing maternal and fetal cells. The source of these receptors is a human patient with infectious villitis; the placental T cells may come from both mother and fetus. CDR3s include the opening cysteine and the closing phenylalanine or tryptophan. D genes are given only for firm matches. Expanded clones are given a class, and other clones once, few, many or no size at all.

size | D | J | V | DNA | CDR3
. | . | TRBJ1-1 | TRBV19 | TGTGCCAGTAGTGGGACTTTTGGACAGAACACTGAAGCTTTCTTT | CASSGTFGQNTEAFF
. | . | TRBJ1-2 | TRBV21-1 | TGTGCCAGCAGCAAACGGGACAGGGACTATGGCTACACCTTC | CASSKRDRDYGYTF
. | TRBD1 | TRBJ1-1 | TRBV7-9 | TGTGCCAGCAACAGGGGAAACGAGATGAACACTGAAGCTTTCTTT | CASNRGNEMNTEAFF
. | . | TRBJ2-1 | TRBV19 | TGTGCCAGTACCGACGGCAATGAGCAGTTCTTC | CASTDGNEQFF
. | . | TRBJ2-1 | TRBV28 | TGTGCCAGCAGTCTCCCACCCCAAGCAGGCAACAATGAGCAGTTCTTC | CASSLPPQAGNNEQFF
. | . | TRBJ1-3 | TRBV4-2 | TGTGCCAGCAGCCAAGATAGGGTGGTCTCTGGAAACACCATATATTTT | CASSQDRVVSGNTIYF
. | TRBD2 | TRBJ2-3 | TRBV5-6 | TGTGCCAGCAGCTTCTGGGGAGGGGTCACAGATACGCAGTATTTT | CASSFWGGVTDTQYF
. | . | TRBJ1-1 | TRBV10-2 | TGCGCCAGCAGTCGGGAATTAGAAAGCACTGAAGCTTTCTTT | CASSRELESTEAFF
. | TRBD1 | TRBJ1-4 | TRBV5-1 | TGCGCCAGCAGCTTTACAGGGGACGAAAAACTGTTTTTT | CASSFTGDEKLFF
. | . | TRBJ1-1 | TRBV7-3 | TGTGCCAGCAGCGTGGGACCGAACACTGAAGCTTTCTTT | CASSVGPNTEAFF
. | . | TRBJ2-7 | TRBV6-2/TRBV6-3 | TGTGCCAGCAGTTACTCCCGGTCGAAGAGGGACCACGAGCAGTACTTC | CASSYSRSKRDHEQYF
. | . | TRBJ2-1 | TRBV13 | TGTGCCAGCAGCCCCACGGGCCGCCATGGTGAGCAGTTCTTC | CASSPTGRHGEQFF
few | . | TRBJ1-6 | TRBV2 | TGTGCCAGCAACGGCCAGTTTAATTCACCCCTCCACTTT | CASNGQFNSPLHF
. | . | TRBJ1-4 | TRBV6-2/TRBV6-3 | TGTGCCAGCAGTTGGCCTGATAATGAAAAACTGTTTTTT | CASSWPDNEKLFF
. | . | TRBJ2-5 | TRBV5-1 | TGCGCCAGCAGCCCGTTAGGTGAGGGACGGGGAGAGACCCAGTACTTC | CASSPLGEGRGETQYF
once | TRBD2 | TRBJ2-5 | TRBV7-9 | TGTGCCAGCAGCTTCCCCCGGGGGACTAGCGGGGGGGCCGCGGAGACCCAGTACTTC | CASSFPRGTSGGAAETQYF
. | TRBD2 | TRBJ2-3 | TRBV6-5 | TGTGCTAGCGGGGGGGCAGCCGATACGCAGTATTTT | CASGGAADTQYF
. | TRBD1 | TRBJ1-3 | TRBV7-8 | TGTGCCAGCAGCTTAACTTTTGGGACAGGGGGTGGAAACACCATATATTTT | CASSLTFGTGGGNTIYF
once | . | TRBJ1-6 | TRBV9 | TGTGCCAGCACCAAGGACAGAGAGAATTCACCCCTCCACTTT | CASTKDRENSPLHF
. | . | TRBJ2-7 | TRBV11-2 | TGTGCCAGCAGCTTGTATCGGGGATACGAGCAGTACTTC | CASSLYRGYEQYF
. | TRBD2 | TRBJ2-7 | TRBV5-1 | TGCGCCAGCAGCTTGGAGCGGGGCTCCTACGAGCAGTACTTC | CASSLERGSYEQYF
. | . | TRBJ1-2 | TRBV6-6 | TGTGCCAGCAGTTACGGACAGAGGTATGGCTACACCTTC | CASSYGQRYGYTF
. | . | TRBJ2-7 | TRBV12-3/TRBV12-4 | TGTGCCAGCAGTTTAAGCGCGGGGGAGCAGTACTTC | CASSLSAGEQYF
few | . | TRBJ2-5 | TRBV7-9 | TGTGCCAGCAGCTCATACCTACAGGGTGGGGAGACCCAGTACTTC | CASSSYLQGGETQYF
. | . | TRBJ2-3 | TRBV20-1 | TGCAGTGCTAGTGCAACTAAGACGGCCCTGGGGAGGACGCAGTATTTT | CSASATKTALGRTQYF
. | . | TRBJ2-7 | TRBV2 | TGTGCCAGCACCCCTGGTGGGGGGAGCTCCTACGAGCAGTACTTC | CASTPGGGSSYEQYF
. | TRBD2 | TRBJ2-1 | TRBV9 | TGTGCCAGCACTAGCGGGGGCCATGAGCAGTTCTTC | CASTSGGHEQFF
few | TRBD1 | TRBJ1-2 | TRBV7-9 | TGTGCCAGCAGCTTATCTGGGACAGGGGTTGGCTACACCTTC | CASSLSGTGVGYTF
. | . | TRBJ1-1 | TRBV13 | TGTGCCAGCAGCTTAGGCCCGTCCCCGCAGGGCACTGAAGCTTTCTTT | CASSLGPSPQGTEAFF
few | TRBD2 | TRBJ2-3 | TRBV7-3 | TGTGCCAGCCCCTTCAAGCGGGAGGGTTTCACAGATACGCAGTATTTT | CASPFKREGFTDTQYF
. | TRBD1 | TRBJ1-5 | TRBV19 | TGTGCCAGTAGTAGGACAGGGGGCGAGCCCCAGCATTTT | CASSRTGGEPQHF
. | TRBD1 | TRBJ2-3 | TRBV9 | TGTGCCAGCAGCACAAAGACAGGGCTAGATACGCAGTATTTT | CASSTKTGLDTQYF
. | TRBD1 | TRBJ1-1 | TRBV6-5 | TGTGCCAGCAGTTTACAGGGGCCGAACACTGAAGCTTTCTTT | CASSLQGPNTEAFF
. | TRBD1 | TRBJ1-3 | TRBV27 | TGTGCCAGCAGTCAACAGGGGTGGTCTGGAAACACCATATATTTT | CASSQQGWSGNTIYF
. | . | TRBJ2-1 | TRBV7-3 | TGTGCCAGCAGCTTAACGAGGGATCCCCCCCTCAATGAGCAGTTCTTC | CASSLTRDPPLNEQFF